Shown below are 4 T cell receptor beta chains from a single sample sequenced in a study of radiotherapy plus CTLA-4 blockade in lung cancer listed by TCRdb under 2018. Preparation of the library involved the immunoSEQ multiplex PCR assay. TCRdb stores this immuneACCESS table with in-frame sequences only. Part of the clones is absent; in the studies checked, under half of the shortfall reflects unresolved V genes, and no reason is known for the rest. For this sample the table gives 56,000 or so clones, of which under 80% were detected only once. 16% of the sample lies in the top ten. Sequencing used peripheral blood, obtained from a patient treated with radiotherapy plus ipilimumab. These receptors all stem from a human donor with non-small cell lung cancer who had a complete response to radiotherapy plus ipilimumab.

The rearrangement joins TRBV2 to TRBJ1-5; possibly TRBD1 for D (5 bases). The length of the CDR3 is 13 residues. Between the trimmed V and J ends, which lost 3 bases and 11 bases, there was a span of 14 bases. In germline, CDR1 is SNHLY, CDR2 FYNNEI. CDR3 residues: CASSDNRLSAQHF. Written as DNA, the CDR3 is TGTGCCAGCAGTGATAACAGGTTGTCGGCCCAGCATTTT.

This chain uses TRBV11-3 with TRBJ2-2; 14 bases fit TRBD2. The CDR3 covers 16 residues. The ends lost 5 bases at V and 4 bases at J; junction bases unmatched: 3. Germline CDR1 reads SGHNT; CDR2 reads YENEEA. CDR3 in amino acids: CASSPGLAGATGELFF. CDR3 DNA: TGTGCCAGCAGCCCGGGACTAGCGGGAGCCACCGGGGAGCTGTTTTTT.

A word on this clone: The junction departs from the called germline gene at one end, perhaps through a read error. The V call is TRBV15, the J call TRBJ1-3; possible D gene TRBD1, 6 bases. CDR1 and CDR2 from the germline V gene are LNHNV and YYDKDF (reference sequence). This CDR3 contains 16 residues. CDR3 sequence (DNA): TGTGCCACCAGCAGAGCTGACAGGAGCTCTGGAAACGCCATATATTTT. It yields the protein CATSRADRSSGNAIYF.

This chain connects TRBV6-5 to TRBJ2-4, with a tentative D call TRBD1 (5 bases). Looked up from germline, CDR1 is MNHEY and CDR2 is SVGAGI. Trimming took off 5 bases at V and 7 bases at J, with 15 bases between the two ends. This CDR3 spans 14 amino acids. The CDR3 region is CASSQLQGSNIQYF. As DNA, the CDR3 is TGTGCCAGCAGTCAGCTCCAGGGCAGCAACATTCAGTACTTC.